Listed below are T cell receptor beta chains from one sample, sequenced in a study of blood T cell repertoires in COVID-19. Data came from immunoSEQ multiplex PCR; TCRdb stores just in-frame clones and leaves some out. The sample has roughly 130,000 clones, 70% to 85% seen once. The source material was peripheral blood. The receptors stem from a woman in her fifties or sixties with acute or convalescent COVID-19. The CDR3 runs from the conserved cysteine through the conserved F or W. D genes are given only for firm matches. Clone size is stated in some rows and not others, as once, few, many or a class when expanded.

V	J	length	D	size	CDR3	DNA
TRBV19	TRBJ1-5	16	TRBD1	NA	CASSPNGQGAGQPQHF	TGTGCCAGTAGTCCAAACGGGCAGGGGGCAGGTCAGCCCCAGCATTTT
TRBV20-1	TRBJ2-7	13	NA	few	CSASRSGNYEQYF	TGCAGTGCTAGTCGGTCAGGGAATTACGAGCAGTACTTC
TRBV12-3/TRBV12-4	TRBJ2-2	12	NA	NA	CASSREIGELFF	TGTGCCAGCAGTCGGGAAATCGGGGAGCTGTTTTTT
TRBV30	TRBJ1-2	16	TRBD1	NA	CAWSVRMGQGYYGYTF	TGTGCCTGGAGTGTACGTATGGGACAGGGGTACTATGGCTACACCTTC
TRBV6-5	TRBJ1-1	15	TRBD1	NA	CASTLRGQGYTEAFF	TGTGCCAGCACTCTCCGAGGACAGGGTTATACTGAAGCTTTCTTT
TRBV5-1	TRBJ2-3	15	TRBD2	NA	CASRTAGLSSDTQYF	TGCGCCAGCAGAACAGCGGGGCTTTCTTCAGATACGCAGTATTTT
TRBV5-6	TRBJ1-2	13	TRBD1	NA	CASSRGTEYGYTF	TGTGCCAGCAGCCGCGGGACAGAGTATGGCTACACCTTC
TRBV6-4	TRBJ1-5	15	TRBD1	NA	CASSDGTGGGQPQHF	TGTGCCAGCAGTGACGGGACAGGGGGCGGTCAGCCCCAGCATTTT
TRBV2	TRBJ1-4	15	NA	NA	CASSITGRENEKLFF	TGTGCCAGCAGTATTACAGGGAGGGAAAATGAAAAACTGTTTTTT
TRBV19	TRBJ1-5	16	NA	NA	CASSILDSYSNQPQHF	TGTGCCAGTAGTATCTTGGACAGTTATAGCAATCAGCCCCAGCATTTT
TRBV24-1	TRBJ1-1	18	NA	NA	CATSVYGLADQRHTEAFF	TGTGCCACCAGTGTATATGGATTAGCAGACCAGAGGCACACTGAAGCTTTCTTT
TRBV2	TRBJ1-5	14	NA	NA	CASSDQGSNQPQHF	TGTGCCAGCAGTGACCAGGGGAGCAATCAGCCCCAGCATTTT
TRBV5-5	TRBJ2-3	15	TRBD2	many	CASSLSGGAEDTQYF	TGTGCCAGCAGCTTAAGCGGGGGGGCTGAAGATACGCAGTATTTT
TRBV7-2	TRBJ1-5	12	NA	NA	CASSFQDQPQHF	TGTGCCAGCAGCTTCCAGGATCAGCCCCAGCATTTT
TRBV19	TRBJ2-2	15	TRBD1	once	CASSAGDRGSGELFF	TGTGCCAGTAGTGCGGGGGACAGGGGTTCCGGGGAGCTGTTTTTT
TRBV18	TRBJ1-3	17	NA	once	CASSPEGRTIWGNTIYF	TGTGCCAGCTCACCAGAGGGCCGGACCATCTGGGGAAACACCATATATTTT
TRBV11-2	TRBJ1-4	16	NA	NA	CASSSLPTVRGEKLFF	TGTGCCAGCAGCTCCCTCCCGACAGTCAGGGGTGAAAAACTGTTTTTT
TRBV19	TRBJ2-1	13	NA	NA	CASSAGIFYEQFF	TGTGCCAGTAGTGCAGGGATTTTTTATGAGCAGTTCTTC
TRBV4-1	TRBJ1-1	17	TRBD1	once	CASSQVTGGPANTEAFF	TGCGCCAGCAGCCAAGTCACAGGGGGTCCAGCGAACACTGAAGCTTTCTTT
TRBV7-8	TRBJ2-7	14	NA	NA	CASSSTGGGYEQYF	TGTGCCAGCAGCTCAACAGGGGGAGGGTACGAGCAGTACTTC
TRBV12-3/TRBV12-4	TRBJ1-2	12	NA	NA	CASSYEGDGYTF	TGTGCCAGCAGTTACGAGGGGGATGGCTACACCTTC
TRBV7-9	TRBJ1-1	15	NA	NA	CASRLQGGENTEAFF	TGTGCCAGCAGATTACAGGGTGGGGAAAACACTGAAGCTTTCTTT
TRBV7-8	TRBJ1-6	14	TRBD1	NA	CASSAGQGNSPLHF	TGTGCCAGCAGTGCCGGACAGGGGAATTCACCCCTCCACTTT
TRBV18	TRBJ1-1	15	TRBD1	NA	CASSERQGSNTEAFF	TGTGCCAGCTCAGAAAGACAGGGGTCGAACACTGAAGCTTTCTTT
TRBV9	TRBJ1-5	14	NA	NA	CASSSEPRDQPQHF	TGTGCCAGCAGCTCAGAACCCCGTGATCAGCCCCAGCATTTT
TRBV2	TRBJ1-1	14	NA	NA	CASSEGLKNTEAFF	TGTGCCAGCAGTGAAGGCCTAAAGAACACTGAAGCTTTCTTT
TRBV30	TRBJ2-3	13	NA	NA	CAWSGLAADTQYF	TGTGCCTGGAGTGGGCTCGCGGCGGATACGCAGTATTTT
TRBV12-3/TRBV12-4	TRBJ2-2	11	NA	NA	CASRRSGELFF	TGTGCCAGCAGACGGAGCGGGGAGCTGTTTTTT
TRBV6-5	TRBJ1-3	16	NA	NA	CASSYGATFSGNTIYF	TGTGCCAGCAGTTACGGGGCCACCTTCTCTGGAAACACCATATATTTT